One and the same sample provided the 4 T cell receptor beta chains below, sequenced in a study of control samples from healthy donors and cancer patients. Profiling relied on immunoSEQ multiplex PCR, and the TCRdb table lists in-frame clones only, not all of them. The top ten hold 0.8% of the sample, which has roughly 45,000 clones, approximately 92% seen once. Sequencing was done on a sample of PBMCs. The receptor set was obtained from a man aged 25 to 40 with colorectal cancer.

CDR3 DNA: TGTGCCAGCAGCTATACAGGGGGCACAGATACGCAGTATTTT. This translates into CASSYTGGTDTQYF. The rearrangement joins TRBV7-9 to TRBJ2-3; 7 nucleotides agree with TRBD1. The CDR3 spans 14 residues. Losses at the gene ends were 4 bases for V and 1 base for J; bases not matched to a gene: 2. From germline, CDR1 is SEHNR and CDR2 FQNEAQ (reference sequence).

The chain carries TRBV27 and TRBJ2-2; D possibly corresponds to TRBD1 (5 bases). The V end was cut by 2 bases, the J end by 1 base, with 5 bases between. The CDR3 runs to 14 residues. The germline CDR1 and CDR2 sequences are MNHEY and SMNVEV (reference sequence). CDR3 DNA: TGTGCCAGCAGTTTAACAGGGAACACCGGGGAGCTGTTTTTT. This codes for CASSLTGNTGELFF.

A remark on this clone: Other DNA variants within this sample encode the same CDR3. This chain's CDR3 is CASSLAGTANYGYTF. The CDR3, as DNA: TGTGCCAGCAGCTTAGCTGGGACAGCTAACTATGGCTACACCTTC. The rearrangement joins TRBV7-2 to TRBJ1-2; 7 positions match TRBD1. The ends lost 0 bases at V and 0 bases at J; junction bases unmatched: 1. The V gene's germline CDR1 is SGHTA and CDR2 FQGNSA. The CDR3 length is 15 residues.

The chain couples TRBV19 to TRBJ2-1; D unresolved. Germline lookup yields CDR1 LNHDA and CDR2 SQIVND (reference sequence). This CDR3 comprises 16 residues. Trimming removed 3 bases at V and 0 bases at J, with 12 bases between. CDR3 amino acids: CASSILGASSYNEQFF. The DNA for the CDR3 is TGTGCCAGTAGTATTCTTGGCGCTAGCTCCTACAATGAGCAGTTCTTC. Combining the CDR3 with reference TRBV19 and TRBJ2-1 gives the whole variable domain DGGITQSPKYLFRKEGQNVTLSCEQNLNHDAMYWYRQDPGQGLRLIYYSQIVNDFQKGDIAEGYSVSREKKESFPLTVTSAQKNPTAFYLCASSILGASSYNEQFFGPGTRLTVL.